This paragraph covers one T cell receptor (beta chain) sequence. Its target is not known. The source of the sample is a study of T cell repertoires in cytomegalovirus infection. Study-level information: CMV epitopes that were recently identified and HLA-C-restricted were used alongside well-studied HLA-B-restricted ones. Public TCR beta signatures indicated both CMV infection and matching HLA type. Whole-study findings and limits: Carriage of CMV together with the relevant HLA was identifiable through cumulative public TCR beta family frequency. In two of eight donors, the top clonotype was HLA-C-restricted CMV-specific.

One entry per CDR3 protein, called by TCRdb with MiXCR from the reads. This sample has roughly 500,000 distinct CDR3 sequences; 25% to 35% occur once, and the top ten carry 15% to 20%. The germline V gene encodes CDR1 MNHEY and CDR2 SVGEGT. This CDR3 spans 17 amino acids. The V end lost 0 bases, the J end lost 0 bases, and 12 bases lay between the germline ends. The V call is TRBV6-2 or TRBV6-3, the J call TRBJ2-1; the D is unclear. The receptor comes from a human donor in good health (CMV status not recorded). Some clones in this sample may be carry-over from other donors' samples. Source: cultured PBMCs, taken from culture after CMV antigen stimulation. The CDR3 region is CASSYSWFSPSYNEQFF. The CDR3 region has the DNA TGTGCCAGCAGTTACTCGTGGTTCAGCCCCTCCTACAATGAGCAGTTCTTC.